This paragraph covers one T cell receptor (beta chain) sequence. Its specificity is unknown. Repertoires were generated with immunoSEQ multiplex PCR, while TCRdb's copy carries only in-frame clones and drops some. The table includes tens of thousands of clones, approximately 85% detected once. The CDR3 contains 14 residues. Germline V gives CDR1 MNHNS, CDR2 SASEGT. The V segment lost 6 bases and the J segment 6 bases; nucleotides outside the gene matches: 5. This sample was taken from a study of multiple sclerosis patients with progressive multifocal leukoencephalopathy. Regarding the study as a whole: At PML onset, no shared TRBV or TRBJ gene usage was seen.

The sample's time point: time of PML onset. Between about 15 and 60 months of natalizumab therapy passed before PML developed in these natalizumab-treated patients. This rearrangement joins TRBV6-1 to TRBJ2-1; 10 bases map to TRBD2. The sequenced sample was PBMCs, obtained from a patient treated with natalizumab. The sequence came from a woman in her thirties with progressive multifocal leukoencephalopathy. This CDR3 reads CASSTGTSVNEQFF. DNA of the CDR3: TGTGCCAGCAGCACCGGGACTAGCGTCAATGAGCAGTTCTTC.